This TCR beta chain comes out of a study of beta chain features in type 1 diabetes. Findings and limits, study-wide: In all four CD4+ subsets, TCRB CDR3 length was significantly, moderately reduced in type 1 diabetes. A potential PCR bias toward shorter templates would be equal in patient and control samples.

Every isolated RNA sample was fully reverse transcribed, so sequencing captured expressed TCRB transcripts. Profiling relied on immunoSEQ multiplex PCR, and the TCRdb table lists in-frame clones only, not all of them. The sample shows roughly 150,000 clones, approximately 7.8% of them seen only once. This clone turned up a few times. Its target is unknown. The germline CDR1 and CDR2 sequences are SNHLY and FYNNEI. V gave up 7 bases and J gave up 5 bases, with 18 bases separating them. The CDR3 loop spans 15 amino acids. Sorting gave populations that all exceeded 95% purity. The TCR sequence derives from a woman in her 40s with type 1 diabetes. Sequenced material: central memory CD4+ T cells from blood. The chain has TRBV2 and TRBJ1-5; a weak D match, TRBD1 (5 bases). CDR3 DNA: TGTGCCAGCACCGTGGAGGGGATGGCTTATCAGCCCCAGCATTTT. It yields the protein CASTVEGMAYQPQHF.